Following are 17 T cell receptor beta chains from one sample sequenced in a study of T cell repertoires in cytomegalovirus infection. TCRdb processed the reads anew with MiXCR; each CDR3 protein has one entry. The table includes about a million distinct CDR3 sequences, roughly 30% detected once. The antigens of these receptors remain unknown. Sequences were derived from cultured CD8+ T cells from PBMCs, sampled from culture after CMV antigen stimulation. These receptors were collected from a human donor in good health (CMV status not recorded). Some clones in this sample may be carry-over from other donors' samples.

Note on this clonotype: At one boundary the junction diverges from the germline segment, which might be a read error. This CDR3 reads CASSLGGGMDF. CDR3 in DNA: TGTGCCAGCAGTTTAGGGGGCGGTATGGATTTT. The chain is built from TRBV12-3 or TRBV12-4 and TRBJ1-3; a possible D gene is TRBD1 (5 bases). CDR3 length: 11 amino acids.

The chain recombines TRBV14 with TRBJ2-7; 7 positions match TRBD1. The trim removed 4 bases at V and 3 bases at J, leaving 6 bases unmatched. This CDR3 has 14 residues. CDR1 and CDR2 from the germline V gene are SGHDN and FVKESK. The CDR3 sequence is CASSLTGVLYEQYF. DNA of the CDR3: TGTGCCAGCAGCCTTACAGGGGTTCTCTACGAGCAGTACTTC.

V is TRBV7-9 and J is TRBJ2-5, with D maybe TRBD2 (5 bases). Germline V gene data show CDR1 as SEHNR and CDR2 as FQNEAQ (reference sequence). This CDR3 spans 15 amino acids. Trimming removed 1 base from V and 4 bases from J, with 13 bases in between. The CDR3 DNA is TGTGCCAGCAGCTTAGTGAGGGAGAAAGGAGAGACCCAGTACTTC. Amino acid sequence: CASSLVREKGETQYF.

This clonotype was seen more than once but under ten times. CDR3 bases: TGTGCCAGCAAACCTAGGGACGGAAGCACAGATACGCAGTATTTT. This gives the protein CASKPRDGSTDTQYF. V is TRBV12-3 or TRBV12-4 and J is TRBJ2-3, with D perhaps TRBD1 or TRBD2 (5 bases each). There are 15 residues in the CDR3. The V and J ends lost 7 bases and 0 bases respectively, with 14 bases between them.

This chain joins TRBV4-3 and TRBJ1-4; 9 bases match TRBD1. CDR3 length equals 15 residues. From germline, CDR1 is LGHNA and CDR2 YSLEER. V was pared by 0 bases and J by 8 bases, with 4 bases of the junction left unmatched. CDR3: CASSQDRTGVEKLFF. CDR3 DNA: TGCGCCAGCAGCCAAGATCGGACAGGGGTCGAAAAACTGTTTTTT.

The chain couples TRBV9 to TRBJ1-2, with a tentative D call TRBD1 (6 bases). Germline lookup yields CDR1 SGDLS and CDR2 YYNGEE. CDR3 length: 15 amino acids. Between the trimmed V and J ends, which lost 0 bases and 7 bases, there was a span of 16 bases. CDR3 sequence: CASSVDGTGRSGYTF. The DNA for the CDR3 is TGTGCCAGCAGCGTAGACGGAACAGGGAGGTCTGGCTACACCTTC.

This chain joins TRBV11-2 and TRBJ2-5; D gene ambiguous. The CDR3 sequence is 15 residues long. The ends were cut back, 2 bases at V and 5 bases at J, with 15 bases in the middle. Germline V gene sequence: CDR1 SGHAT, CDR2 FQNNGV. CDR3 sequence (DNA): TGTGCCAGCAGCTTACGTCCGCAAAGCCACGAGACCCAGTACTTC. Its translation is CASSLRPQSHETQYF.

This clonotype was seen a handful of times. This chain uses TRBV3-1 with TRBJ2-1; the match to TRBD1 covers 10 bases. Germline CDR1 is LGHDT and CDR2 is YNNKEL (reference sequence). J gave up 7 bases and V 0 bases, and 6 bases lay outside the gene matches. The CDR3 covers 16 residues. The CDR3 protein is CASSQEDRGFRNEQFF. In DNA, the CDR3 is TGTGCCAGCAGCCAAGAGGACAGGGGGTTTCGAAATGAGCAGTTCTTC.

This sequence joins TRBV5-6 and TRBJ2-1; 9 nucleotides match TRBD1. The germline V gene encodes CDR1 SGHDT and CDR2 YYEEEE. This CDR3 comprises 14 residues. After removal of 6 bases from V and 6 bases from J, the junction contained 7 bases not matched to a gene. DNA for the CDR3: TGTGCCAGCACCGGGACAGGGTATGGCAATGAGCAGTTCTTC. Translation: CASTGTGYGNEQFF.

The rearrangement uses TRBV9 and TRBJ1-3, with D maybe TRBD1 (6 bases). V was shortened by 2 bases and J by 2 bases, with 11 bases between the two germline ends. CDR1 SGDLS and CDR2 YYNGEE come from the germline V gene. There are 15 residues in the CDR3. CDR3 amino acids: CASSVGGGTGNTIYF. Written as DNA, the CDR3 is TGTGCCAGCAGCGTCGGGGGGGGCACTGGAAACACCATATATTTT. The variable domain in full, with the rest retrieved from reference TRBV9 and TRBJ1-3, is DSGVTQTPKHLITATGQRVTLRCSPRSGDLSVYWYQQSLDQGLQFLIQYYNGEERAKGNILERFSAQQFPDLHSELNLSSLELGDSALYFCASSVGGGTGNTIYFGEGSWLTVV.

This chain joins TRBV6-2 or TRBV6-3 and TRBJ1-5; D is unresolved. The CDR3 extends over 15 amino acids. Germline assignment: CDR1 MNHEY and CDR2 SVGEGT. V lost 1 base and J lost 4, with 11 bases in between. DNA for the CDR3: TGTGCCAGCAGTTACTTGGGGATGGGGAATCAGCCCCAGCATTTT. It encodes CASSYLGMGNQPQHF.

The table lists this clonotype with many counts. CDR3 sequence (DNA): TGTGCCAGCAGCTTAAACGGCGGCCCGAACACTGAAGCTTTCTTT. Residues: CASSLNGGPNTEAFF. The chain recombines TRBV7-2 with TRBJ1-1; D gene uncertain. Germline V gene lookup returns CDR1 SGHTA and CDR2 FQGNSA. This CDR3 region has 15 residues. Trimming cost V 2 bases and J 1 base, with 11 bases left between them.

This chain connects TRBV27 to TRBJ2-1; 10 positions match TRBD1. Germline V lookup: CDR1 MNHEY, CDR2 SMNVEV (reference sequence). The CDR3 consists of 13 residues. The V gene end was trimmed by 7 bases and the J gene end by 8 bases; junction bases not matched to a gene: 5. The DNA of the CDR3 is TGTGCCAGCAACCGGGACAGGGGCCATGAGCAGTTCTTC. Translating it yields CASNRDRGHEQFF.

The V and J genes are TRBV19 and TRBJ2-3, with TRBD2 matching over 10 bases. CDR3 length: 17 residues. Germline V gene sequence: CDR1 LNHDA, CDR2 SQIVND (reference sequence). With 0 bases clipped from V and 1 base from J, the junction kept 4 bases outside the gene matches. The CDR3 DNA follows: TGTGCCAGTAGTATAGAGCGCCTAGCGGGGGGCACAGATACGCAGTATTTT. Protein sequence: CASSIERLAGGTDTQYF. The full variable domain, rest sourced from reference TRBV19 and TRBJ2-3, is DGGITQSPKYLFRKEGQNVTLSCEQNLNHDAMYWYRQDPGQGLRLIYYSQIVNDFQKGDIAEGYSVSREKKESFPLTVTSAQKNPTAFYLCASSIERLAGGTDTQYFGPGTRLTVL.

V gene TRBV12-3 or TRBV12-4 combines with J gene TRBJ2-1; a possible D gene is TRBD2 (5 bases). The CDR3 spans 13 residues. V was cut by 3 bases and J by 9 bases, with 12 bases left in between. The CDR3 protein is CASSFITAGEQFF. The CDR3 bases are TGTGCCAGCAGTTTCATTACGGCGGGTGAGCAGTTCTTC.

This clonotype was seen a handful of times. Because the CDR3's place on the DNA is in doubt, the DNA is left out and the CDR3 is given as listed by TCRdb. This rearrangement joins TRBV27 to TRBJ2-3. Both ends counted, the CDR3 spans 15 residues. Germline V gene lookup returns CDR1 MNHEY and CDR2 SMNVEV (reference sequence). The CDR3 here is CASSSVRGRTDTQYF.

V and J are TRBV25-1 and TRBJ1-2; D is undetermined. The CDR3 length is 11 residues. Germline V lookup: CDR1 MGHDK, CDR2 SYGVNS. V gave up 6 bases and J gave up 10 bases, with 12 bases separating them. The CDR3 loop is CASRYRVDYTF. The CDR3 DNA sequence: TGTGCCAGCAGATACCGGGTTGACTACACCTTC.